One and the same sample provided the 2 T cell receptor beta chains below, sequenced in a study of blood T cell repertoires in COVID-19. Sequencing was performed with immunoSEQ multiplex PCR; in TCRdb, only in-frame clones are kept and a portion is missing. There are roughly 250,000 clones in the sample; around 84% occur only once, and more than 0.75% lies in the top ten. Sequenced sample: peripheral blood. The receptors shown here come from a man aged 40-50 years with acute or convalescent COVID-19.

This clone has only one observation. The V gene is TRBV28, the J gene TRBJ2-4, with D possibly matching TRBD1 (5 bases). Deletions cut 3 bases from V and 9 bases from J, with 12 bases between. Germline V gene sequence: CDR1 MDHEN, CDR2 SYDVKM. The CDR3 runs 13 residues. CDR3: CASSLPGQGIQYF. CDR3 bases: TGTGCCAGCAGTTTGCCGGGCCAGGGCATTCAGTACTTC.

The chain employs TRBV12-3 or TRBV12-4 and TRBJ1-2; TRBD1 might be the D (5 bases). Trimming took 2 bases from V and 4 from J, leaving 8 bases between them. The CDR3 has 13 amino acids. CDR3 nucleotide sequence: TGTGCCAGCAGTTTAACGACAGCCTATGGCTACACCTTC. Translation: CASSLTTAYGYTF.